This T cell receptor (beta chain) was sequenced for a study of beta chain features in type 1 diabetes. Study in general: The number of sorted cells examined across all samples was approximately 100 million.

A note on this clone: No antigen is known for it.

Germline V CDR1 and CDR2: SNHLY, FYNNEI. CDR3 size: 14 residues. V was clipped by 4 bases and J by 0 bases, with 9 bases between them. Investigators reverse transcribed all isolated RNA, so they sequenced expressed TCRB transcripts. Libraries were prepared by immunoSEQ multiplex PCR; TCRdb keeps only in-frame clonotypes and omits some of them. The data hold some 27,000 clones, with less than 65% observed a single time. Findings of the study overall: The study found fewer insertions and more deletions at VDJ junctions in type 1 diabetes patients. Shortening that was moderate but significant affected the TCRB CDR3s of Type 1 diabetes patients in all four CD4+ subsets.

A heparinised blood draw that averaged around 0.12 L was obtained once from each donor. Specimen: Tregs from blood. The clonotype comes from a woman aged 25 to 39 with type 1 diabetes. The gene calls are TRBV2 and TRBJ1-1; the D is unclear. The CDR3 DNA is TGTGCCAGCAGTGGCGGGAATATGAACACTGAAGCTTTCTTT. Protein product: CASSGGNMNTEAFF.